Each of the 26 T cell receptor beta chains below was sequenced from the same sample in a study of blood T cell repertoires in COVID-19 (dated by TCRdb to between 2020 and 2021). The library relied on the immunoSEQ multiplex PCR assay. Here the immuneACCESS table is served through TCRdb, limited to in-frame sequences with V and J called. Missing clones are a known gap in these copies; in checked studies unresolved V genes cover under half, and the rest lacks a known reason. This sample gives about 260,000 clones in total; approximately 82% of them show up just once. The ten largest account for approximately 1.9% of the sample. Sequenced material: peripheral blood. All receptors come from a woman aged 80 or older with acute or convalescent COVID-19.

This chain connects TRBV18 to TRBJ2-1, with 9 bases fitting TRBD1. Losses at the gene ends were 5 bases for V and 3 bases for J; bases not matched to a gene: 5. The CDR3 is 15 residues long. CDR1 KGHSH and CDR2 LQKENI come from the germline V gene. CDR3 in amino acids: CASSEGTGYYNEQFF. The CDR3 DNA reads TGTGCCAGCTCAGAAGGGACAGGGTACTACAATGAGCAGTTCTTC.

The chain couples TRBV5-1 to TRBJ2-7, with 10 bases identical to TRBD1. The junction had 2 bases not matched to a gene; V was cut back by 0 bases and J by 2 bases. CDR1 and CDR2 from the germline V gene are SGHRS and YFSETQ. CDR3 size: 15 residues. The CDR3 reads CASSLAGTGAYEQYF. As DNA, the CDR3 is TGCGCCAGCAGCTTGGCCGGGACAGGGGCCTACGAGCAGTACTTC.

This chain connects TRBV7-9 to TRBJ1-3; 9 bases align to TRBD1. Germline V gene lookup returns CDR1 SEHNR and CDR2 FQNEAQ (reference sequence). V lost 5 bases and J lost 8; bases outside the gene matches: 10. The CDR3 is 15 amino acids. CDR3 amino acids: CASSPNPGQGDTIYF. DNA of the CDR3: TGTGCCAGCAGCCCGAATCCGGGACAGGGAGACACCATATATTTT.

The chain links TRBV30 to TRBJ1-1, with 7 bases aligning to TRBD1. The germline V gene encodes CDR1 GTSNPN and CDR2 SVGIG (reference sequence). V shed 0 bases, J shed 11 bases, and the junction held 6 bases outside the gene matches. The CDR3 is 12 residues long. The CDR3 protein is CAWSVLRGQAFF. Written as DNA, the CDR3 is TGTGCCTGGAGTGTACTAAGGGGGCAGGCTTTCTTT.

The V call is TRBV3-1 (or the pseudogene TRBV3-2), the J call TRBJ2-1; D call uncertain. V was trimmed by 0 bases and J by 12 bases, leaving 12 bases between them. Germline CDR1 is LGHDT and CDR2 is YNNKEL (reference sequence). The CDR3 covers 13 residues. DNA for the CDR3: TGTGCCAGCAGCCAAGATGCGGCGAGAGGGCAGTTCTTC. As protein: CASSQDAARGQFF.

This clone appeared once. The genes are TRBV25-1 and TRBJ2-3, with D possibly TRBD2 on 5 matching bases. The CDR3 extends over 14 amino acids. CDR1 MGHDK and CDR2 SYGVNS come from the germline V gene. Trimming took 4 bases from V and 5 from J, leaving 13 bases between them. The CDR3: CASSARPGRDTQYF. CDR3 nucleotides: TGTGCCAGCAGTGCTAGGCCTGGGAGAGATACGCAGTATTTT.

This clone occurred once. This sequence joins TRBV28 and TRBJ2-7; tentatively, D is TRBD2 (6 bases). From germline, CDR1 is MDHEN and CDR2 SYDVKM. The CDR3 has 13 residues. Trimming took off 6 bases at V and 6 bases at J, with 15 bases between the two ends. CDR3 DNA: TGTGCCAGCAGGGAGGGCGGCATGCGCGAGCAGTACTTC. Translating it yields CASREGGMREQYF.

The chain recombines TRBV19 with TRBJ1-2, with D possibly matching TRBD1 (5 bases). The V and J ends lost 8 bases and 4 bases respectively, with 14 bases between them. This CDR3 contains 13 residues. Germline assignment: CDR1 LNHDA and CDR2 SQIVND (reference sequence). In DNA, the CDR3 is TGTGCCAGTCGGGGGAGTCAGGGCTATGGCTACACCTTC. It encodes CASRGSQGYGYTF.

V gene TRBV7-2 combines with J gene TRBJ2-1, with 13 bases matching TRBD2. Germline V gives CDR1 SGHTA, CDR2 FQGNSA. Trimming took 3 bases from V and 6 from J; bases not matched to a gene: 8. There are 17 residues in the CDR3. CDR3 loop: CASSFPALAGGRNEQFF. The DNA for the CDR3 is TGTGCCAGCAGCTTCCCAGCACTAGCGGGGGGGCGCAATGAGCAGTTCTTC. Drawing the rest from reference TRBV7-2 and TRBJ2-1, the complete variable domain is GAGVSQSPSNKVTEKGKDVELRCDPISGHTALYWYRQSLGQGLEFLIYFQGNSAPDKSGLPSDRFSAERTGGSVSTLTIQRTQQEDSAVYLCASSFPALAGGRNEQFFGPGTRLTVL.

J is TRBJ1-6 and V is TRBV6-5, with D maybe TRBD1 (5 bases). The CDR3 is 15 amino acids. Germline-derived CDR1 and CDR2 are MNHEY and SVGAGI. The ends were cut back, 11 bases at V and 7 bases at J, with 21 bases in the middle. CDR3 sequence reads: CAVPYSGVSNSPLHF. CDR3 nucleotide sequence: TGTGCCGTGCCATACTCGGGGGTCTCGAATTCACCCCTCCACTTT.

This clone was recorded once. The rearrangement joins TRBV7-8 to TRBJ1-1; unclear D gene. Germline values: CDR1 SGHVS, CDR2 FQNEAQ. The CDR3 has 13 residues. The ends were cut back, 5 bases at V and 11 bases at J, with 18 bases in the middle. This chain's CDR3 is CASSHLLTRVAFF. The CDR3 DNA sequence: TGTGCCAGCAGCCACCTCTTGACTCGTGTCGCTTTCTTT.

The rearrangement joins TRBV6-2 or TRBV6-3 to TRBJ2-1; D possibly corresponds to TRBD1 (5 bases). V was pared by 5 bases and J by 7 bases, with 15 bases between. Germline lookup yields CDR1 MNHEY and CDR2 SVGEGT. This CDR3 is 14 amino acids long. CDR3: CASSLPPGYNEQFF. Written as DNA, the CDR3 is TGTGCCAGCAGTCTCCCTCCAGGGTATAATGAGCAGTTCTTC.

This chain joins TRBV6-4 and TRBJ1-2, with TRBD1 matching 9 bases. CDR3 length equals 14 residues. The germline V gene encodes CDR1 MRHNA and CDR2 SNTAGT. The trim removed 3 bases at V and 2 bases at J, leaving 1 base unmatched. In DNA, the CDR3 is TGTGCCAGCAGTGAAGGGACAGGGAACTATGGCTACACCTTC. It encodes CASSEGTGNYGYTF.

The V call is TRBV6-1, the J call TRBJ1-2; D gene uncertain. CDR3 size: 15 residues. Germline V gives CDR1 MNHNS, CDR2 SASEGT. The V end lost 3 bases, the J end lost 2 bases, and 13 bases lay between the germline ends. The CDR3 DNA follows: TGTGCCAGCAGTGAGTCTTCGACGGGAAACTATGGCTACACCTTC. Translating it yields CASSESSTGNYGYTF.

The chain uses TRBV6-5 and TRBJ1-1; 7 nucleotides align to TRBD1. J gave up 2 bases and V 6 bases, and 6 bases lay outside the gene matches. CDR1 and CDR2 (germline): MNHEY, SVGAGI. The CDR3 is 14 amino acids. CDR3: CASRGQVYNTEAFF. The CDR3 nucleotides read TGTGCCAGCAGAGGACAGGTTTATAACACTGAAGCTTTCTTT.

The chain couples TRBV5-1 to TRBJ1-5; 7 bases are a match to TRBD1. CDR3 length: 14 amino acids. The J segment lost 7 bases and the V segment lost 0 bases, leaving 4 bases of the junction unmatched. Germline V gene data show CDR1 as SGHRS and CDR2 as YFSETQ. CDR3 sequence: CASSLGPGGQPQHF. CDR3 DNA: TGCGCCAGCAGCTTGGGCCCAGGGGGGCAGCCCCAGCATTTT.

V usage is TRBV7-3 and J usage is TRBJ1-2, with D perhaps TRBD1 (5 bases). Germline V gene data show CDR1 as SGHTA and CDR2 as FQGTGA. With 3 bases removed from V and 8 bases from J, the gap between germline ends came to 13 bases. The CDR3 spans 13 residues. CDR3 in amino acids: CASSLAQERGYTF. The CDR3 coding sequence is TGTGCCAGCAGCTTGGCACAGGAGAGGGGCTACACCTTC.

The rearrangement uses TRBV6-2 or TRBV6-3 and TRBJ2-1, with 8 bases matching TRBD2. CDR3 length: 14 residues. J lost 6 bases, V lost 10 bases, and 11 bases had no gene match. Germline V gene data show CDR1 as MNHEY and CDR2 as SVGEGT. The CDR3 sequence: CATSGGGNVNEQFF. The DNA of the CDR3 is TGTGCCACCAGCGGGGGAGGAAATGTCAATGAGCAGTTCTTC.

This rearrangement joins TRBV5-1 to TRBJ2-7; maybe TRBD1 (5 bases). Germline V gene data show CDR1 as SGHRS and CDR2 as YFSETQ. The CDR3 runs 15 residues. The V and J ends lost 0 bases and 5 bases respectively, with 15 bases between them. The CDR3 is CASSLGQYLFHEQYF. CDR3 in DNA: TGCGCCAGCAGCTTGGGACAGTACCTATTCCACGAGCAGTACTTC.

The chain has TRBV6-2 or TRBV6-3 and TRBJ1-5, with 8 bases identical to TRBD1. V lost 2 bases and J lost 3; bases outside the gene matches: 9. CDR3 length equals 17 residues. Per the germline V gene, CDR1 is MNHEY and CDR2 is SVGEGT. In DNA, the CDR3 is TGTGCCAGCAGTTACGCTACAGGGGGAGCGAACAATCAGCCCCAGCATTTT. Its translation is CASSYATGGANNQPQHF.

CDR3 nucleotides: TGCGCCAGCACTCTAGAAAGACAGGGACAGCCCCAGCATTTT. Its translation is CASTLERQGQPQHF. This chain links TRBV10-2 with TRBJ1-5; TRBD1 aligns across 7 bases. V was pared by 7 bases and J by 7 bases, with 10 bases of the junction left unmatched. Looked up from germline, CDR1 is WSHSY and CDR2 is SAAADI. The length of the CDR3 is 14 residues.

This rearrangement joins TRBV24-1 to TRBJ2-3; the match to TRBD1 covers 10 bases. Germline lookup yields CDR1 KGHDR and CDR2 SFDVKD. The CDR3 covers 14 residues. Germline trimming cut 3 bases from V and 6 bases from J; bases unmatched to any gene: 2. CDR3 protein: CATSDGGQGDTQYF. CDR3 sequence (DNA): TGTGCCACCAGTGATGGGGGACAGGGGGATACGCAGTATTTT.

The chain carries TRBV7-8 and TRBJ2-7; 8 nucleotides line up with TRBD1. The CDR3 spans 16 residues. V gave up 5 bases and J gave up 3 bases; unmatched junction bases: 12. Germline CDR1 SGHVS, CDR2 FQNEAQ. In nucleotides, the CDR3 is TGTGCCAGCAGCCCCAGGACAGGGCAAGATTTCTACGAGCAGTACTTC. Residues: CASSPRTGQDFYEQYF.

The V gene is TRBV18, the J gene TRBJ2-7; no reliable D call. Trimming cost V 1 base and J 2 bases, with 6 bases left between them. CDR1 and CDR2 (germline): KGHSH, LQKENI. The CDR3 loop spans 13 amino acids. CDR3 DNA: TGTGCCAGCTCACCACAGAGAGCCTACGAGCAGTACTTC. Its translation is CASSPQRAYEQYF.

The rearrangement joins TRBV5-4 to TRBJ1-1; 8 bases map to TRBD1. Germline trimming cut 4 bases from V and 0 bases from J; bases unmatched to any gene: 5. The germline CDR1 and CDR2 sequences are SGHNT and YYREEE (reference sequence). This CDR3 has 15 residues. The CDR3 bases are TGTGCCAGCAGCCCCGTACAGGGGGTGAACACTGAAGCTTTCTTT. This codes for CASSPVQGVNTEAFF.

This clone appeared a single time. The V and J genes are TRBV7-2 and TRBJ1-5; a possible D gene is TRBD1 (6 bases). The CDR3 totals 15 residues. With 2 bases removed from V and 2 bases from J, the gap between germline ends came to 10 bases. CDR1 and CDR2 from the germline V gene are SGHTA and FQGNSA. The CDR3 loop reads CASSLMGAGNQPQHF. As DNA, the CDR3 is TGTGCCAGCAGCTTAATGGGGGCGGGCAATCAGCCCCAGCATTTT.